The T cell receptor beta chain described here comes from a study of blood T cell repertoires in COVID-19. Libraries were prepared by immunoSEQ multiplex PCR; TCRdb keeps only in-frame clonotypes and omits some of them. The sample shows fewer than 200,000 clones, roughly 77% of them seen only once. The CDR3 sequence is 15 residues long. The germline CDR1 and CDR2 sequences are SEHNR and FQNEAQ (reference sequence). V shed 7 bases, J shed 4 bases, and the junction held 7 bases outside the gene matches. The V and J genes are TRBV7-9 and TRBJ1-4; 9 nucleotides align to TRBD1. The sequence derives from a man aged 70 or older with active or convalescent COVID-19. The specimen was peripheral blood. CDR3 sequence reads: CASNLQGQGNEKLFF. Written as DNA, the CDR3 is TGTGCCAGCAACCTGCAGGGACAGGGTAATGAAAAACTGTTTTTT.